This entry lists 20 T cell receptor beta chains sequenced from one sample in a study of technical replicates of blood from a handful of donors. Clones were read by immunoSEQ multiplex PCR, and TCRdb kept only the in-frame ones, dropping some. Of around 80,000 clones listed, roughly nine tenths are singletons. Input material: T cells isolated from PBMCs. All receptors derive from a human donor in good health.

The DNA of the CDR3 is TGTGCCTTACAGGGGATCGGGAACACTGAAGCTTTCTTT. Amino acids: CALQGIGNTEAFF. The rearrangement uses TRBV30 and TRBJ1-1; 7 bases fit TRBD1. CDR1 and CDR2 (germline): GTSNPN, SVGIG (reference sequence). The CDR3 is 13 residues long. Trimming cost V 7 bases and J 1 base; bases outside gene matches: 6.

The chain couples TRBV4-1 to TRBJ1-5; no clear D. Germline CDR1 and CDR2: MGHRA and YSYEKL. V gave up 1 base and J gave up 1 base, with 11 bases separating them. The CDR3 consists of 16 residues. CDR3 residues: CASSQGPLGSNQPQHF. In nucleotides, the CDR3 is TGCGCCAGCAGCCAAGGTCCACTGGGCAGCAATCAGCCCCAGCATTTT.

The chain employs TRBV29-1 and TRBJ1-1; 7 nucleotides agree with TRBD1. The CDR3 length is 16 residues. Germline V lookup: CDR1 SQVTM, CDR2 ANQGSEA. J gave up 1 base and V 3 bases, and 11 bases lay outside the gene matches. The CDR3 loop reads CSVDTGTVGGNTEAFF. CDR3 DNA sequence: TGCAGCGTTGACACTGGGACAGTCGGAGGGAACACTGAAGCTTTCTTT.

The chain uses TRBV5-4 and TRBJ2-3; 8 bases are a match to TRBD2. Germline V lookup: CDR1 SGHNT, CDR2 YYREEE (reference sequence). V gave up 0 bases and J gave up 11 bases; unmatched junction bases: 17. The CDR3 consists of 17 residues. CDR3: CASSLGARREAFNLQYF. In nucleotides, the CDR3 is TGTGCCAGCAGCTTGGGGGCTCGGCGGGAGGCCTTTAACTTGCAGTATTTT.

This clone showed up just a few times. The CDR3 coding sequence is TGTGCCAGTAGTACAGGGGTAAGCACTGAAGCTTTCTTT. It specifies CASSTGVSTEAFF. The chain recombines TRBV19 with TRBJ1-1; a possible D gene is TRBD1 (6 bases). CDR1 is LNHDA, CDR2 SQIVND, per germline (reference sequence). Deletions cut 4 bases from V and 4 bases from J, with 10 bases between. The CDR3 has 13 amino acids.

The gene calls are TRBV11-2 and TRBJ1-2; 10 positions agree with TRBD1. V trimming: 4 bases; J trimming: 0 bases; junction bases outside the gene matches: 5. The CDR3 spans 16 residues. Germline V gene lookup returns CDR1 SGHAT and CDR2 FQNNGV. The CDR3 region has the DNA TGTGCCAGCAGCTCCCTCGGGACAGGGGCTAACTATGGCTACACCTTC. It codes for CASSSLGTGANYGYTF.

As concerns this clone: Additional DNA sequences in this sample encode the identical CDR3. The J gene is TRBJ2-7, the V gene TRBV7-9; possible D gene TRBD2, 5 bases. This CDR3 is 14 amino acids long. Trimming left V 0 bases short and J 0 bases short, with 6 bases between. CDR1 SEHNR and CDR2 FQNEAQ come from the germline V gene (reference sequence). Here the CDR3 reads CASSLAGVSYEQYF. CDR3 nucleotides: TGTGCCAGCAGCTTAGCGGGAGTCTCCTACGAGCAGTACTTC.

This clone was found once. The rearrangement uses TRBV27 and TRBJ2-7; 7 positions match TRBD1. CDR1 is MNHEY, CDR2 SMNVEV, per germline (reference sequence). The trim removed 3 bases at V and 2 bases at J, leaving 10 bases unmatched. The CDR3 totals 16 residues. This chain's CDR3 is CASSFIGGQAAYEQYF. In nucleotides, the CDR3 is TGTGCCAGCAGTTTCATCGGTGGACAGGCAGCCTACGAGCAGTACTTC.

This sequence joins TRBV6-5 and TRBJ1-6; D perhaps matches TRBD1 (5 bases). This CDR3 has 13 residues. Trimming took off 8 bases at V and 11 bases at J, with 16 bases between the two ends. Germline V gives CDR1 MNHEY, CDR2 SVGAGI. CDR3 sequence reads: CASGGGTGPPLHF. The CDR3 DNA is TGTGCCAGCGGGGGGGGTACCGGGCCACCCCTCCACTTT.

The chain is built from TRBV7-8 and TRBJ1-4; 8 bases map to TRBD1. V gave up 7 bases and J gave up 8 bases; unmatched junction bases: 9. The CDR3 consists of 14 residues. Germline CDR1 SGHVS, CDR2 FQNEAQ. The CDR3 coding sequence is TGTGCCAGCACCGAGACAGGGGAGGACGAAAAACTGTTTTTT. Translated, it gives CASTETGEDEKLFF. The variable domain in full, with the rest retrieved from reference TRBV7-8 and TRBJ1-4, is GAGVSQSPRYKVAKRGQDVALRCDPISGHVSLFWYQQALGQGPEFLTYFQNEAQLDKSGLPSDRFFAERPEGSVSTLKIQRTQQEDSAVYLCASTETGEDEKLFFGSGTQLSVL.

The J gene is TRBJ2-1, the V gene TRBV7-9; D may be TRBD2 (6 bases). Germline V lookup: CDR1 SEHNR, CDR2 FQNEAQ (reference sequence). The V end was cut by 5 bases, the J end by 4 bases, with 9 bases between. This CDR3 spans 13 amino acids. CDR3: CASSPLAYNEQFF. CDR3 in DNA: TGTGCCAGCAGCCCCCTAGCGTACAATGAGCAGTTCTTC.

V gene TRBV4-1 combines with J gene TRBJ2-3; TRBD2 matches 7 bases. The CDR3 sequence is 13 residues long. V gave up 4 bases and J gave up 6 bases; unmatched junction bases: 4. Per germline, CDR1 MGHRA and CDR2 YSYEKL. The CDR3 DNA follows: TGCGCCAGCAGCCTGGGCGGGAGCGATACGCAGTATTTT. Residues: CASSLGGSDTQYF.

The chain links TRBV19 to TRBJ1-2; a possible D gene is TRBD1 (5 bases). This CDR3 is built from 13 residues. Per the germline V gene, CDR1 is LNHDA and CDR2 is SQIVND (reference sequence). Trimming removed 3 bases from V and 7 bases from J, with 12 bases in between. CDR3 loop: CASSIPGVGGYTF. The DNA of the CDR3 is TGTGCCAGTAGTATTCCGGGGGTTGGTGGCTACACCTTC.

The chain employs TRBV5-5 and TRBJ2-5, with 10 bases fitting TRBD1. CDR3 length: 14 amino acids. With 4 bases clipped from V and 5 bases from J, the junction kept 5 bases outside the gene matches. Germline values: CDR1 SGHKS, CDR2 YYEKEE (reference sequence). The CDR3 nucleotides read TGTGCCAGCAGCCCAGAGGGACAGGGGGAGACCCAGTACTTC. Amino acids: CASSPEGQGETQYF.

This rearrangement joins TRBV11-2 to TRBJ1-3, with 9 bases matching TRBD1. This CDR3 has 16 amino acids. V dropped 5 bases and J dropped 6; count of bases not matched to a gene: 11. Germline V gives CDR1 SGHAT, CDR2 FQNNGV. The DNA of the CDR3 is TGTGCCAGCAGCATCTCCTTAGGGACAGGGATAAACACCATATATTTT. Protein sequence: CASSISLGTGINTIYF.

This clone was counted once. V gene TRBV19 combines with J gene TRBJ2-7; 8 bases line up with TRBD1. With 10 bases clipped from V and 6 bases from J, the junction kept 11 bases outside the gene matches. The germline V gene encodes CDR1 LNHDA and CDR2 SQIVND (reference sequence). This CDR3 has 13 residues. In nucleotides, the CDR3 is TGTGCCACACCAGACAGGGGTCAACCCGAGCAGTACTTC. It specifies CATPDRGQPEQYF.

The chain has TRBV28 and TRBJ2-1; TRBD1 might be the D (6 bases). The CDR3 has 14 residues. CDR1 and CDR2 from the germline V gene are MDHEN and SYDVKM. The V end lost 6 bases, the J end lost 3 bases, and 12 bases lay between the germline ends. The CDR3 nucleotides are TGTGCCAGCAGCAAACAGGGTCTCTACAATGAGCAGTTCTTC. It is translated as CASSKQGLYNEQFF.

V is TRBV7-9 and J is TRBJ1-4; 8 bases agree with TRBD1. The V gene's germline CDR1 is SEHNR and CDR2 FQNEAQ (reference sequence). The CDR3 is 15 amino acids. Trimming cost V 4 bases and J 4 bases; bases outside gene matches: 5. The CDR3 reads CASSSQGASNEKLFF. The CDR3 coding sequence is TGTGCCAGCAGCTCGCAGGGGGCGAGTAATGAAAAACTGTTTTTT.

In this sample, this clone turned up a few times. The genes are TRBV13 and TRBJ2-1; 10 bases match TRBD2. The CDR3 runs to 18 residues. With V trimmed by 1 base and J by 2 bases, 8 bases remained unmatched. Germline V CDR1 and CDR2: PRHDT, FYEKMQ (reference sequence). Written as DNA, the CDR3 is TGTGCCAGCAGCTTAGTCGCAATGAGCGGGGGGGCCTACAATGAGCAGTTCTTC. It yields the protein CASSLVAMSGGAYNEQFF. The whole variable domain, remainder taken from reference TRBV13 and TRBJ2-1, is AAGVIQSPRHLIKEKRETATLKCYPIPRHDTVYWYQQGPGQDPQFLISFYEKMQSDKGSIPDRFSAQQFSDYHSELNMSSLELGDSALYFCASSLVAMSGGAYNEQFFGPGTRLTVL.

This chain joins TRBV13 and TRBJ2-7; perhaps TRBD1 as D (6 bases). This CDR3 region has 14 residues. The germline V gene encodes CDR1 PRHDT and CDR2 FYEKMQ (reference sequence). Trimming cost V 4 bases and J 2 bases, with 12 bases left between them. CDR3 sequence: CASSSGQSTYEQYF. The CDR3 bases are TGTGCCAGCAGCTCCGGACAGTCCACCTACGAGCAGTACTTC.